Below are 5 T cell receptor beta chains sequenced from a single sample in a study of vaccination effects on CD4 cells after COVID-19. Their antigens are not known. Having been cultured for around ten days, the cells underwent CD4+ T cell isolation. This table comes from immunoSEQ multiplex PCR, and its TCRdb copy is limited to in-frame clones, with some not included. The sample carries roughly 68,000 clones, approximately 72% recorded once. Sample: CD4+ T cells from PBMCs cultured without peptide, taken before COVID-19 vaccination. The receptors come from a human donor who had a prior SARS-CoV-2 infection.

The rearrangement joins TRBV24-1 to TRBJ2-2; 10 bases match TRBD1. CDR1 and CDR2 (germline): KGHDR, SFDVKD. The length of the CDR3 is 14 residues. J was trimmed by 7 bases and V by 7 bases; bases with no gene match: 5. The CDR3 nucleotides are TGTGCCACCAGGGCAGGACAGGGGGTCGGGGAGCTGTTTTTT. It translates to CATRAGQGVGELFF.

The chain combines TRBV6-2 or TRBV6-3 with TRBJ2-5; 7 bases agree with TRBD1. The CDR3 has 15 amino acids. The trim removed 5 bases at V and 4 bases at J, leaving 10 bases unmatched. Germline V gene sequence: CDR1 MNHEY, CDR2 SVGEGT. The CDR3 DNA follows: TGTGCCAGCAGTCTAGACAGGGCAAGAGTAGAGACCCAGTACTTC. This encodes CASSLDRARVETQYF.

This sequence joins TRBV19 and TRBJ1-6; perhaps TRBD1 as D (5 bases). The V and J ends lost 5 bases and 3 bases respectively, with 17 bases between them. CDR3 length equals 17 residues. Germline CDR1 reads LNHDA; CDR2 reads SQIVND (reference sequence). The CDR3 DNA reads TGTGCCAGTAGTGTGGGTACAGGAAACAACTATAATTCACCCCTCCACTTT. Its protein product is CASSVGTGNNYNSPLHF.

CDR3 nucleotide sequence: TGTGCCAGCAGCTTGACTGGAGTAACAAACTATGGCTACACCTTC. This translates into CASSLTGVTNYGYTF. The rearrangement links TRBV5-6 to TRBJ1-2, with D uncertain. The germline V gene has CDR1 SGHDT and CDR2 YYEEEE. The CDR3 covers 15 residues. The V gene lost 1 base and the J gene lost 2 bases, with 12 bases spanning the gap.

The chain employs TRBV20-1 and TRBJ2-1; no clear D. The V gene's germline CDR1 is DFQATT and CDR2 SNEGSKA (reference sequence). This CDR3 contains 11 residues. Trimming shortened V by 4 bases and J by 5 bases, and 6 bases separated the two germline ends. The CDR3 region is CSAIGNNEQFF. The CDR3 bases are TGCAGTGCTATAGGTAACAATGAGCAGTTCTTC.